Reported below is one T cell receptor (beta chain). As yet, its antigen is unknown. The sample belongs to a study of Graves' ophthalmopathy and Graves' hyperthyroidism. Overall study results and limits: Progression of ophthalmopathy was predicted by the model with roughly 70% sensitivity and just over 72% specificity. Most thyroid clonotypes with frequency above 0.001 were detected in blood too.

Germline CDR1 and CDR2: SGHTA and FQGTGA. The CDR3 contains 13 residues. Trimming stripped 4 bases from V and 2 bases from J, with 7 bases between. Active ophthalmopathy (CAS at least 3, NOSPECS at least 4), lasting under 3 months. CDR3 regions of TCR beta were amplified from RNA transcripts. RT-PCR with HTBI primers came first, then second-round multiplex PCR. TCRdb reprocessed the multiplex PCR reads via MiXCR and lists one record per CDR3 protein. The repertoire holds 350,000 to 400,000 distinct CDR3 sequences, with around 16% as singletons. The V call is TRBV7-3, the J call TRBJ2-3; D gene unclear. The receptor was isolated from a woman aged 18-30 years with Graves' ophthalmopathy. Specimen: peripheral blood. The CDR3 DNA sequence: TGTGCCAGCAGCTCGGACCTCACAGATACGCAGTATTTT. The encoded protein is CASSSDLTDTQYF.